The clone carrying this T cell receptor beta chain has only one observation. What it recognizes is unknown. At one end, the junction sequence differs from germline, possibly due to a read error. The PCR contained 60 Vbeta and 13 Jbeta primers. Original handling: Unique TCR beta chains totaled around 86 million in a later count, with roughly 10 million of them shared. Sequencing was performed with immunoSEQ multiplex PCR; in TCRdb, only in-frame clones are kept and a portion is missing. The DNA gave D and trimming, while V, J and clone size come from that table. Of roughly 160,000 clones in the sample, 75% were seen once. This record comes from a study of cytomegalovirus exposure and HLA in healthy donors. Study results and caveats: Usually a TCR sequence was rare, but some public TCRs were found in many donors.

The CDR3 has 12 amino acids. Germline assignment: CDR1 MDHEN and CDR2 SYDVKM. Donors consisted of healthy bone marrow donors. The sample taken for sequencing was PBMCs. The sequence was obtained from a female donor in good health and CMV-seronegative. The rearrangement uses TRBV28 and TRBJ1-3; no definite D call. The CDR3 DNA sequence: TGTGTCAGCATAGGAGGCCCAAACACCATATATTTT. Residues: CVSIGGPNTIYF.